This entry lists 28 T cell receptor beta chains sequenced from one sample in a study of blood T cell repertoires in COVID-19. Repertoires were generated with immunoSEQ multiplex PCR, while TCRdb's copy carries only in-frame clones and drops some. There are a few hundred thousand clones in the sample; around 90% occur only once, and less than 6.5% lies in the top ten. What was sequenced was PBMCs or T cells enriched from blood (not recorded which). The source is a man aged 25-40 years who had recovered from COVID-19.

V gene TRBV5-1 combines with J gene TRBJ2-5, with 9 bases matching TRBD1. The germline CDR1 and CDR2 sequences are SGHRS and YFSETQ. The junction had 6 bases not matched to a gene; V was cut back by 4 bases and J by 5 bases. The CDR3 contains 14 residues. CDR3 DNA: TGCGCCAGCAGCCCAAGGACAGGGGAGGAGACCCAGTACTTC. It codes for CASSPRTGEETQYF.

This clone occurred once. The V gene is TRBV15, the J gene TRBJ2-7; D gene uncertain. The CDR3 has 14 amino acids. CDR1 LNHNV and CDR2 YYDKDF come from the germline V gene (reference sequence). The V and J ends lost 0 bases and 0 bases respectively, with 6 bases between them. The CDR3 loop is CATSREHPSYEQYF. The CDR3 bases are TGTGCCACCAGCAGAGAACATCCCTCCTACGAGCAGTACTTC.

A few counts support this clone. The chain combines TRBV29-1 with TRBJ1-1; D possibly corresponds to TRBD1 (5 bases). The CDR3 has 14 residues. V lost 4 bases and J 4 bases, leaving 16 bases between the germline ends. The germline V gene encodes CDR1 SQVTM and CDR2 ANQGSEA. The CDR3: CSVVGGRGTTEAFF. For the CDR3, the DNA is TGCAGCGTTGTAGGAGGACGGGGGACCACTGAAGCTTTCTTT.

Turning to this clone: The sample carries other DNA sequences with the same CDR3. The CDR3 protein is CASSIRDTNQPQHF. The CDR3 DNA reads as TGTGCCAGTAGTATCAGGGACACAAATCAGCCCCAGCATTTT. J is TRBJ1-5 and V is TRBV19; possible D gene TRBD1, 6 bases. The germline CDR1 and CDR2 sequences are LNHDA and SQIVND (reference sequence). Deletions cut 3 bases from V and 4 bases from J, with 10 bases between. The CDR3 sequence is 14 residues long.

This clone was recorded once. The rearrangement uses TRBV7-9 and TRBJ1-4; D ambiguous. This CDR3 is built from 12 residues. The germline V gene encodes CDR1 SEHNR and CDR2 FQNEAQ (reference sequence). With 4 bases removed from V and 7 bases from J, the gap between germline ends came to 7 bases. CDR3 in DNA: TGTGCCAGCAGCTCTGGGCGTGAAAAACTGTTTTTT. Protein product: CASSSGREKLFF.

The chain uses TRBV5-4 and TRBJ2-3; D is ambiguous. The V end lost 4 bases, the J end lost 0 bases, and 9 bases lay between the germline ends. This CDR3 contains 14 residues. Looked up from germline, CDR1 is SGHNT and CDR2 is YYREEE (reference sequence). In nucleotides, the CDR3 is TGTGCCAGCAGCCGACATTCTAGCACAGATACGCAGTATTTT. It translates to CASSRHSSTDTQYF.

The V gene is TRBV9, the J gene TRBJ2-1; 8 bases map to TRBD2. Per germline, CDR1 SGDLS and CDR2 YYNGEE. V lost 2 bases and J lost 6; bases outside the gene matches: 4. The length of the CDR3 is 14 residues. CDR3 loop: CASSVGTSVNEQFF. CDR3 DNA sequence: TGTGCCAGCAGCGTGGGGACTAGTGTCAATGAGCAGTTCTTC.

The V call is TRBV19, the J call TRBJ1-2; 10 bases are shared with TRBD1. This CDR3 is 16 amino acids long. The V segment lost 4 bases and the J segment 1 base; nucleotides outside the gene matches: 6. Germline CDR1 LNHDA, CDR2 SQIVND (reference sequence). Here the CDR3 reads CASSTRTGGYNYGYTF. The CDR3 DNA follows: TGTGCCAGTAGTACACGGACAGGGGGATATAACTATGGCTACACCTTC.

CDR3 amino acids: CASSLRAGRDEQYF. CDR3 nucleotides: TGTGCCAGCAGCCTCCGGGCGGGGCGAGACGAGCAGTACTTC. The V gene is TRBV5-6, the J gene TRBJ2-7, with a tentative D call TRBD2 (6 bases). CDR3 size: 14 residues. In germline, CDR1 is SGHDT, CDR2 YYEEEE. The germline V and J ends were trimmed by 4 bases and 5 bases, with 16 bases remaining between them.

The chain has TRBV7-3 and TRBJ2-1, with 11 bases that match TRBD2. The junction had 6 bases not matched to a gene; V was cut back by 5 bases and J by 6 bases. Germline-derived CDR1 and CDR2 are SGHTA and FQGTGA. The length of the CDR3 is 15 residues. CDR3 sequence reads: CASSPLAGVPNEQFF. The CDR3 nucleotides are TGTGCCAGCAGCCCACTAGCGGGGGTACCCAATGAGCAGTTCTTC.

This chain links TRBV19 with TRBJ1-2, with 11 bases fitting TRBD1. Germline loops: CDR1 LNHDA, CDR2 SQIVND (reference sequence). The CDR3 loop spans 14 amino acids. Trimming cost V 5 bases and J 7 bases; bases outside gene matches: 6. As DNA, the CDR3 is TGTGCCAGTAGTCTCGGACAGGGGGCGTTTGGCTACACCTTC. Translation gives CASSLGQGAFGYTF.

The chain is built from TRBV19 and TRBJ2-1; D not certain. Per germline, CDR1 LNHDA and CDR2 SQIVND (reference sequence). V was pared by 3 bases and J by 5 bases, with 8 bases between. The CDR3 totals 13 residues. This chain's CDR3 is CASSIQLHNEQFF. The CDR3 nucleotides are TGTGCCAGTAGTATCCAACTTCACAATGAGCAGTTCTTC.

The chain recombines TRBV4-2 with TRBJ1-5; 9 bases match TRBD1. V was clipped by 3 bases and J by 4 bases; unmatched bases: 4. The CDR3 extends over 15 amino acids. Germline CDR1 LGHNA, CDR2 YNFKEQ. CDR3 amino acids: CASSQSGTGNQPQHF. The CDR3 DNA reads as TGTGCCAGCAGCCAGTCCGGGACAGGGAATCAGCCCCAGCATTTT.

This clone was recorded once. CDR3: CASREDRGGNYGYTF. CDR3 in DNA: TGTGCCAGCAGGGAGGACAGGGGTGGCAACTATGGCTACACCTTC. The V and J genes are TRBV6-5 and TRBJ1-2, with TRBD1 identical over 9 bases. This CDR3 contains 15 residues. V gave up 6 bases and J gave up 2 bases; unmatched junction bases: 7. Germline values: CDR1 MNHEY, CDR2 SVGAGI.

This chain links TRBV2 with TRBJ1-1, with a tentative D call TRBD1 (6 bases). Germline V gives CDR1 SNHLY, CDR2 FYNNEI. The CDR3 runs to 16 residues. The germline V and J ends were trimmed by 5 bases and 0 bases, with 16 bases remaining between them. The CDR3 is CASSSHREEMNTEAFF. CDR3 sequence (DNA): TGTGCCAGCAGTTCTCACAGGGAAGAGATGAACACTGAAGCTTTCTTT.

The J gene is TRBJ2-7, the V gene TRBV11-3; the D gene is possibly TRBD2 (7 bases). This CDR3 contains 18 residues. The germline V gene encodes CDR1 SGHNT and CDR2 YENEEA. Trimming shortened V by 5 bases and J by 1 base, and 24 bases separated the two germline ends. CDR3 amino acids: CASSPPRARGRGSYEQYF. CDR3 bases: TGTGCCAGCAGCCCCCCCCGCGCGCGGGGGCGAGGATCCTACGAGCAGTACTTC.

This chain links TRBV3-1 (or the pseudogene TRBV3-2) with TRBJ2-5; maybe TRBD2 (6 bases). Germline V gene data show CDR1 as LGHDT and CDR2 as YNNKEL (reference sequence). This CDR3 contains 12 residues. Trimming removed 3 bases at V and 7 bases at J, with 9 bases between. The CDR3 DNA is TGTGCCAGCAGCCAGAACGGGGGGACCCAGTACTTC. This gives the protein CASSQNGGTQYF.

This chain uses TRBV7-8 with TRBJ1-5; TRBD1 agrees at 10 bases. V was clipped by 4 bases and J by 1 base; unmatched bases: 7. This CDR3 contains 17 residues. CDR1 SGHVS and CDR2 FQNEAQ come from the germline V gene. CDR3 sequence reads: CASSSGQGIGSNQPQHF. CDR3 sequence (DNA): TGTGCCAGCAGCTCGGGACAGGGGATAGGCAGCAATCAGCCCCAGCATTTT.

The chain uses TRBV4-2 and TRBJ2-1, with 9 bases lining up with TRBD2. V lost 3 bases to trimming and J lost 5 bases; unmatched junction nucleotides: 8. The germline gives CDR1 LGHNA, CDR2 YNFKEQ. The CDR3 totals 16 residues. The CDR3 nucleotides are TGTGCCAGCAGCCATTCTGAGCGGGGGGTTCACAATGAGCAGTTCTTC. Translating it yields CASSHSERGVHNEQFF.

The rearrangement joins TRBV16 to TRBJ1-5, with TRBD1 matching over 8 bases. In germline, CDR1 is KGHSY, CDR2 FQNENV. Germline trimming cut 5 bases from V and 4 bases from J; bases unmatched to any gene: 13. The CDR3 runs 17 residues. The CDR3 DNA follows: TGTGCCAGCAGCGAAGGACAGGGTCCGGTCCGTAATCAGCCCCAGCATTTT. Translation gives CASSEGQGPVRNQPQHF. Using reference TRBV16 and TRBJ1-5 for the parts outside the CDR3, the full variable domain is GEEVAQTPKHLVRGEGQKAKLYCAPIKGHSYVFWYQQVLKNEFKFLISFQNENVFDETGMPKERFSAKCLPNSPCSLEIQATKLEDSAVYFCASSEGQGPVRNQPQHFGDGTRLSIL.

The gene calls are TRBV30 and TRBJ1-1; a weak D match, TRBD1 (5 bases). The CDR3 spans 13 residues. V was trimmed by 1 base and J by 1 base, leaving 7 bases between them. CDR1 is GTSNPN, CDR2 SVGIG, per germline (reference sequence). The CDR3 is CAWSAGGNTEAFF. The CDR3 DNA follows: TGTGCCTGGAGTGCGGGGGGGAACACTGAAGCTTTCTTT. The full variable domain, rest sourced from reference TRBV30 and TRBJ1-1, is SQTIHQWPATLVQPVGSPLSLECTVEGTSNPNLYWYRQAAGRGLQLLFYSVGIGQISSEVPQNLSASRPQDRQFILSSKKLLLSDSGFYLCAWSAGGNTEAFFGQGTRLTVV.

This clone occurred once. The chain employs TRBV6-5 and TRBJ2-7; 7 nucleotides align to TRBD1. The CDR3 length is 12 residues. V trimming: 8 bases; J trimming: 1 base; junction bases outside the gene matches: 2. The germline gives CDR1 MNHEY, CDR2 SVGAGI. The CDR3 loop is CASDRDSYEQYF. The CDR3 region has the DNA TGTGCCAGCGACAGGGATTCCTACGAGCAGTACTTC.

In its sample, this clone was seen a few times. The gene calls are TRBV9 and TRBJ1-1; 11 bases line up with TRBD1. After removal of 0 bases from V and 0 bases from J, the junction contained 4 bases not matched to a gene. Germline-derived CDR1 and CDR2 are SGDLS and YYNGEE. The CDR3 covers 17 residues. The CDR3 loop is CASSVGTGGGVNTEAFF. The CDR3, as DNA: TGTGCCAGCAGCGTAGGGACAGGGGGCGGGGTGAACACTGAAGCTTTCTTT.

The V call is TRBV5-3, the J call TRBJ2-2; TRBD1 matches 7 bases. TRBV5-3 is recorded as an ORF, its role being uncertain. V dropped 0 bases and J dropped 5; count of bases not matched to a gene: 4. CDR3 length: 15 residues. The CDR3 loop is CARSLDRGVTGELFF. The DNA for the CDR3 is TGTGCCAGAAGCTTGGACAGGGGTGTAACCGGGGAGCTGTTTTTT.

The V and J genes are TRBV13 and TRBJ1-6; TRBD1 aligns across 7 bases. CDR3 length equals 15 residues. V gave up 5 bases and J gave up 7 bases; unmatched junction bases: 8. Germline V gene lookup returns CDR1 PRHDT and CDR2 FYEKMQ (reference sequence). CDR3 nucleotide sequence: TGTGCCAGCAGCGGAAAGACAGGGAACAATTCACCCCTCCACTTT. As protein: CASSGKTGNNSPLHF.

The chain couples TRBV2 to TRBJ2-3; the D gene is possibly TRBD1 (5 bases). The V gene lost 7 bases and the J gene lost 0 bases, with 14 bases spanning the gap. CDR1 is SNHLY, CDR2 FYNNEI, per germline. The CDR3 is made up of 15 amino acids. The CDR3 reads CASIRTGSSTDTQYF. In DNA, the CDR3 is TGTGCCAGCATCCGCACAGGATCTAGCACAGATACGCAGTATTTT.

The V call is TRBV27, the J call TRBJ2-7; D is possibly TRBD1 (7 bases). CDR1 and CDR2 from the germline V gene are MNHEY and SMNVEV (reference sequence). This CDR3 has 17 amino acids. Trimming took 5 bases from V and 2 from J, leaving 22 bases between them. The CDR3 DNA sequence: TGTGCCAGCAGTCCCTCCGGAAGGCAGGGGGGAACCTACGAGCAGTACTTC. It yields the protein CASSPSGRQGGTYEQYF.

The chain couples TRBV3-1 (or the pseudogene TRBV3-2) to TRBJ1-2; 7 nucleotides align to TRBD1. The V gene's germline CDR1 is LGHDT and CDR2 YNNKEL (reference sequence). Losses at the gene ends were 1 base for V and 8 bases for J; bases not matched to a gene: 4. The CDR3 spans 13 residues. CDR3 region: CASSQGQGRGYTF. In DNA, the CDR3 is TGTGCCAGCAGCCAAGGACAGGGCAGAGGCTACACCTTC.